Below are 28 T cell receptor beta chains sequenced from a single sample in a study of blood T cell repertoires in COVID-19. The method was immunoSEQ multiplex PCR; TCRdb's version includes in-frame clones alone and lacks a portion of them. The sample contains approximately 480,000 clones, about 91% of which appear only once. Sequencing was performed on peripheral blood. These receptors were collected from a man between 18 and 35 years old with COVID-19, enrolled during active disease.

Turning to this clone: Other DNA sequences within the sample encode an identical CDR3. The chain employs TRBV2 and TRBJ1-5; 7 nucleotides line up with TRBD1. Germline V gene sequence: CDR1 SNHLY, CDR2 FYNNEI. V shed 7 bases, J shed 4 bases, and the junction held 1 base outside the gene matches. CDR3 length equals 12 residues. DNA of the CDR3: TGTGCCAGCACGACAGGGAATCAGCCCCAGCATTTT. This encodes CASTTGNQPQHF.

The chain joins TRBV29-1 to TRBJ2-2; no definite D call. The germline gives CDR1 SQVTM, CDR2 ANQGSEA. The CDR3 runs to 13 residues. Trimming took off 8 bases at V and 4 bases at J, with 14 bases between the two ends. CDR3 nucleotide sequence: TGCAGCTCCAGGATGAGTGGCACCGGGGAGCTGTTTTTT. This sequence encodes CSSRMSGTGELFF.

The rearrangement links TRBV5-6 to TRBJ2-1; 8 bases are shared with TRBD2. The ends lost 0 bases at V and 4 bases at J; junction bases unmatched: 6. The germline V gene has CDR1 SGHDT and CDR2 YYEEEE. The CDR3 totals 16 residues. The CDR3 bases are TGTGCCAGCAGCTTGGGGCTAGCGGGTATATACAATGAGCAGTTCTTC. Protein product: CASSLGLAGIYNEQFF.

The rearrangement links TRBV27 to TRBJ2-1; D gene uncertain. Trimming shortened V by 5 bases and J by 3 bases, and 5 bases separated the two germline ends. CDR3 size: 12 residues. CDR1 and CDR2 (germline): MNHEY, SMNVEV (reference sequence). The CDR3 sequence: CASSRSYNEQFF. In DNA form, the CDR3 reads TGTGCCAGCAGTCGGAGCTACAATGAGCAGTTCTTC.

The chain has TRBV9 and TRBJ2-2, with 11 positions matching TRBD1. The CDR3 covers 16 residues. The germline CDR1 and CDR2 sequences are SGDLS and YYNGEE. V shed 3 bases, J shed 7 bases, and the junction held 8 bases outside the gene matches. The CDR3 region has the DNA TGTGCCAGCAGCGCCTGGACAGGGGGCAGGATCGGGGAGCTGTTTTTT. As protein: CASSAWTGGRIGELFF.

The chain uses TRBV6-5 and TRBJ2-5, with TRBD2 as a possible D gene (6 bases). Per germline, CDR1 MNHEY and CDR2 SVGAGI. CDR3 length: 15 amino acids. Trimming removed 0 bases at V and 4 bases at J, with 12 bases between. CDR3 loop: CASSYSVGGAETQYF. The CDR3 coding sequence is TGTGCCAGCAGTTACTCAGTCGGCGGGGCAGAGACCCAGTACTTC.

The chain employs TRBV5-1 and TRBJ2-7, with 14 bases fitting TRBD2. CDR3 length: 16 amino acids. CDR1 is SGHRS and CDR2 is YFSETQ in the germline V gene. The V gene end was trimmed by 4 bases and the J gene end by 5 bases; junction bases not matched to a gene: 8. CDR3 coding DNA: TGCGCCAGCAGCGGAGGGACTAGCGGGAGAATCCACGAGCAGTACTTC. Protein product: CASSGGTSGRIHEQYF.

This chain links TRBV7-2 with TRBJ1-1; D not resolved. V lost 1 base to trimming and J lost 4 bases, with 13 bases between them. This CDR3 is built from 15 residues. The V gene's germline CDR1 is SGHTA and CDR2 FQGNSA. In DNA form, the CDR3 reads TGTGCCAGCAGCTTAGGACGGAGGTTGGGCACTGAAGCTTTCTTT. Residues: CASSLGRRLGTEAFF.

The rearrangement links TRBV2 to TRBJ1-5; tentatively, D is TRBD1 (6 bases). Per the germline V gene, CDR1 is SNHLY and CDR2 is FYNNEI. This CDR3 region has 15 residues. The germline V and J ends were trimmed by 5 bases and 4 bases, with 15 bases remaining between them. The CDR3 bases are TGTGCCAGCAGTACACAGGGTCAAGGAAATCAGCCCCAGCATTTT. It is translated as CASSTQGQGNQPQHF. Variable domain in full (rest from reference TRBV2 and TRBJ1-5): EPEVTQTPSHQVTQMGQEVILRCVPISNHLYFYWYRQILGQKVEFLVSFYNNEISEKSEIFDDQFSVERPDGSNFTLKIRSTKLEDSAMYFCASSTQGQGNQPQHFGDGTRLSIL.

This clone was counted a few times. The sample has other DNA sequences that encode this CDR3 too. The genes are TRBV7-9 and TRBJ2-1; the D gene is possibly TRBD2 (5 bases). The CDR3 consists of 12 residues. With 3 bases removed from V and 7 bases from J, the gap between germline ends came to 7 bases. Germline CDR1 and CDR2: SEHNR and FQNEAQ (reference sequence). The CDR3 here is CASSFGENEQFF. The CDR3 nucleotides read TGTGCCAGCAGCTTTGGGGAGAATGAGCAGTTCTTC.

This clone has just a few counts. The CDR3: CASSPPAGGRNEQFF. The CDR3 bases are TGTGCCAGCTCACCACCGGCGGGGGGCCGCAATGAGCAGTTCTTC. This chain joins TRBV18 and TRBJ2-1; 8 positions agree with TRBD2. The CDR3 contains 15 residues. Trimming took 0 bases from V and 6 from J; bases not matched to a gene: 4. CDR1 KGHSH and CDR2 LQKENI come from the germline V gene.

J is TRBJ2-1 and V is TRBV2; 9 bases map to TRBD2. Losses at the gene ends were 5 bases for V and 7 bases for J; bases not matched to a gene: 12. Germline CDR1 SNHLY, CDR2 FYNNEI. The CDR3 totals 16 residues. The CDR3 spells CASSPVVREGLNEQFF. CDR3 nucleotides: TGTGCCAGCAGTCCGGTAGTGCGGGAGGGGCTTAATGAGCAGTTCTTC.

In regard to this clone: One end of the junction does not line up with germline, which may come from a read error. The identical CDR3 is also encoded by other nucleotide sequences in the sample. This rearrangement joins TRBV5-1 to TRBJ2-2; 9 nucleotides agree with TRBD2. The CDR3 is 15 amino acids. Germline V gene data show CDR1 as SGHRS and CDR2 as YFSETQ. Here the CDR3 DNA reads TGCGCCAGCAGCTTTAGCGGGAGTGACACTGGGGAGCTGTTTTTT. Translation gives CASSFSGSDTGELFF.

This clone came up once. The chain has TRBV7-8 and TRBJ2-5; 13 bases are a match to TRBD2. The CDR3 covers 17 residues. Germline CDR1 and CDR2: SGHVS and FQNEAQ. With V trimmed by 2 bases and J by 5 bases, 8 bases remained unmatched. CDR3 residues: CASSLKRTSGGSETQYF. CDR3 sequence (DNA): TGTGCCAGCAGCTTAAAGAGGACTAGCGGGGGTTCTGAGACCCAGTACTTC.

The chain recombines TRBV9 with TRBJ2-3, with D possibly being TRBD2 (5 bases). This CDR3 has 15 residues. CDR1 and CDR2 (germline): SGDLS, YYNGEE. The V end lost 0 bases, the J end lost 3 bases, and 11 bases lay between the germline ends. CDR3 sequence (DNA): TGTGCCAGCAGCGTAGGGCCGCTAGCAACAGATACGCAGTATTTT. This sequence encodes CASSVGPLATDTQYF.

This clone has only a few counts. The rearrangement joins TRBV27 to TRBJ1-2, with TRBD1 identical over 7 bases. Germline assignment: CDR1 MNHEY and CDR2 SMNVEV (reference sequence). Trimming removed 5 bases from V and 1 base from J; junction bases left unmatched: 7. This CDR3 comprises 15 residues. As DNA, the CDR3 is TGTGCCAGCAGTCCATCGACAGGGAGTAACTATGGCTACACCTTC. Its translation: CASSPSTGSNYGYTF.

The chain joins TRBV30 to TRBJ1-2; the match to TRBD1 covers 8 bases. There are 13 residues in the CDR3. Germline CDR1 and CDR2: GTSNPN and SVGIG (reference sequence). The J segment lost 7 bases and the V segment lost 5 bases, leaving 9 bases of the junction unmatched. The CDR3 here is CAWGQGFRGGYTF. CDR3 nucleotide sequence: TGTGCCTGGGGACAGGGATTTAGAGGTGGCTACACCTTC.

This clone was detected a few times. The V gene is TRBV4-1, the J gene TRBJ1-2; no reliable D call. CDR1 and CDR2 (germline): MGHRA, YSYEKL. V was trimmed by 3 bases and J by 6 bases, leaving 11 bases between them. CDR3 length: 13 amino acids. This CDR3 is CASSQLWGDGYTF. CDR3 in DNA: TGCGCCAGCAGCCAGCTCTGGGGAGATGGCTACACCTTC.

The V and J genes are TRBV18 and TRBJ1-1, with D tentatively TRBD1 (5 bases). V dropped 3 bases and J dropped 0 bases, with 11 bases sitting between them. CDR1 is KGHSH, CDR2 LQKENI, per germline. The CDR3 loop spans 15 amino acids. The CDR3 bases are TGTGCCAGCTCACCCATACCAGGGTTGAACACTGAAGCTTTCTTT. Translation gives CASSPIPGLNTEAFF.

This clone showed up just once. The CDR3 DNA is TGTGCCAGCAGTTACGGGACAGGGGGAAACTATGGCTACACCTTC. Translating gives CASSYGTGGNYGYTF. J is TRBJ1-2 and V is TRBV5-4, with 11 nucleotides matching TRBD1. This CDR3 region has 15 residues. The V and J ends lost 5 bases and 2 bases, in that order; junction bases with no gene match: 5. Germline CDR1 reads SGHNT; CDR2 reads YYREEE (reference sequence).

This clone was counted once. The CDR3 sequence: CASSPPGQVSYEQYF. The DNA for the CDR3 is TGTGCCAGCAGCCCCCCGGGACAGGTATCCTACGAGCAGTACTTC. The V and J genes are TRBV11-2 and TRBJ2-7, with TRBD1 matching 8 bases. Germline trimming cut 5 bases from V and 1 base from J; bases unmatched to any gene: 7. CDR3 length: 15 amino acids. The germline V gene encodes CDR1 SGHAT and CDR2 FQNNGV.

CDR3 DNA sequence: TGTGCCAGCAGTTTAAGTCAGCAAGAGACCCAGTACTTC. It codes for CASSLSQQETQYF. The genes are TRBV28 and TRBJ2-5; unclear D gene. Germline CDR1 is MDHEN and CDR2 is SYDVKM. Between the trimmed V and J ends, which lost 2 bases and 2 bases, there was a span of 6 bases. The length of the CDR3 is 13 residues.

The chain links TRBV1 to TRBJ1-3. TRBV1 is assigned pseudogene status. CDR3 length equals 16 residues. The CDR3 DNA sequence: TGCACCAGCAGCCAAGGTGCGGGACCGGAAGGGAACACCATATATTTT. Protein: CTSSQGAGPEGNTIYF.

J is TRBJ2-3 and V is TRBV24-1; TRBD2 matches 10 bases. V lost 3 bases and J lost 4; bases outside the gene matches: 6. CDR1 is KGHDR and CDR2 is SFDVKD in the germline V gene. This CDR3 comprises 16 residues. Written as DNA, the CDR3 is TGTGCCACCAGTGATCCCGGGACTAGCGTCTCAGATACGCAGTATTTT. Residues: CATSDPGTSVSDTQYF.

The rearrangement joins TRBV2 to TRBJ1-1; possible D gene TRBD1, 5 bases. The ends were cut back, 6 bases at V and 1 base at J, with 21 bases in the middle. CDR3 length: 17 amino acids. Germline V gene lookup returns CDR1 SNHLY and CDR2 FYNNEI. The CDR3 protein is CASSGDVWGRSNTEAFF. The DNA of the CDR3 is TGTGCCAGCAGCGGCGACGTTTGGGGGAGGTCGAACACTGAAGCTTTCTTT.

This clone was detected a few times. This chain links TRBV9 with TRBJ2-6; D remains ambiguous. The CDR3 has 14 amino acids. Germline V gene lookup returns CDR1 SGDLS and CDR2 YYNGEE. V dropped 2 bases and J dropped 1 base, with 4 bases sitting between them. This chain's CDR3 is CASSVRSGANVLTF. CDR3 bases: TGTGCCAGCAGCGTCAGGTCTGGGGCCAACGTCCTGACTTTC. The full variable domain, rest sourced from reference TRBV9 and TRBJ2-6, is DSGVTQTPKHLITATGQRVTLRCSPRSGDLSVYWYQQSLDQGLQFLIQYYNGEERAKGNILERFSAQQFPDLHSELNLSSLELGDSALYFCASSVRSGANVLTFGAGSRLTVL.

The chain combines TRBV28 with TRBJ1-1, with D hard to call. The ends were cut back, 5 bases at V and 3 bases at J, with 19 bases in the middle. There are 16 residues in the CDR3. Germline V gene data show CDR1 as MDHEN and CDR2 as SYDVKM. The CDR3 region has the DNA TGTGCCAGCAGTCCAGCGGGATCCATCCGCCACACTGAAGCTTTCTTT. Its translation is CASSPAGSIRHTEAFF.

The chain is built from TRBV11-2 and TRBJ2-3, with 7 bases identical to TRBD2. This CDR3 has 15 residues. V lost 0 bases, J lost 2 bases, and 2 bases stayed unmatched. From germline, CDR1 is SGHAT and CDR2 FQNNGV. The CDR3: CASSLDGTNTDTQYF. The CDR3 DNA is TGTGCCAGCAGCTTAGATGGGACTAACACAGATACGCAGTATTTT.